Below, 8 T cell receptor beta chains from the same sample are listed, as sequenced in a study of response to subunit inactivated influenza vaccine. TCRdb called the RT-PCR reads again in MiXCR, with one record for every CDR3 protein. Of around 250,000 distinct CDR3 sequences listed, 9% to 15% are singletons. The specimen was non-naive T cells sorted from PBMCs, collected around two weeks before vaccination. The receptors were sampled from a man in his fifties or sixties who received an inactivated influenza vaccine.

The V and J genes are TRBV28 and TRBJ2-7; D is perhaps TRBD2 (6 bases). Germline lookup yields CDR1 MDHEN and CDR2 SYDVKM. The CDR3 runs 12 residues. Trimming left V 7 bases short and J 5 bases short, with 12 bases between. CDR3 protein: CASNSGFDEQYF. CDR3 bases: TGTGCCAGCAACAGCGGGTTCGACGAGCAGTACTTC.

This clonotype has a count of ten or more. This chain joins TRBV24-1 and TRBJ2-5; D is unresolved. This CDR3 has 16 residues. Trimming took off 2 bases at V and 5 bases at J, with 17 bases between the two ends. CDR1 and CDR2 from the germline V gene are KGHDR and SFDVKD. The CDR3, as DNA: TGTGCCACCAGTGATTCCTTGGACCCCACTCCGGAGACCCAGTACTTC. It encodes CATSDSLDPTPETQYF.

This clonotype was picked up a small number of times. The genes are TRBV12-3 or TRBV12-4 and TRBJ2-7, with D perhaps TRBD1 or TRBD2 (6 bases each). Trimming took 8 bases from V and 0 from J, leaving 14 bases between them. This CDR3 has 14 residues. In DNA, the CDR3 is TGTGCCAGCGCTAGGGGGGAATCCTCCTACGAGCAGTACTTC. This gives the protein CASARGESSYEQYF.

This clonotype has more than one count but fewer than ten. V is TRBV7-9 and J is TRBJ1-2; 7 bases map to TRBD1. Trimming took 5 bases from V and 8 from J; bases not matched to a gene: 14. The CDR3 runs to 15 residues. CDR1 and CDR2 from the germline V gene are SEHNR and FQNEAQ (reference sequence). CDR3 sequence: CASSMLGQSVGGYTF. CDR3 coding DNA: TGTGCCAGCAGCATGCTGGGACAGTCAGTCGGGGGCTACACCTTC.

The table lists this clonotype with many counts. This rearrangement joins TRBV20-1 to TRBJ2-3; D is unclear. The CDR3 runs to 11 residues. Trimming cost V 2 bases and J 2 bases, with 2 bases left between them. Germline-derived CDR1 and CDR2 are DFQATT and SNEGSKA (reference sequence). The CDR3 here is CSARHTDTQYF. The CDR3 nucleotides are TGCAGTGCTAGACACACAGATACGCAGTATTTT.

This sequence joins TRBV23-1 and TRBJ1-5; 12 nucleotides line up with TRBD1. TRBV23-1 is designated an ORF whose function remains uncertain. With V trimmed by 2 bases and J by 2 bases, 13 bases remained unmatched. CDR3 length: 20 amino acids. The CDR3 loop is CASSQDNRDRGHGGNQPQHF. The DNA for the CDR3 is TGCGCCAGCAGTCAAGATAACCGGGACAGGGGGCATGGCGGCAATCAGCCCCAGCATTTT.

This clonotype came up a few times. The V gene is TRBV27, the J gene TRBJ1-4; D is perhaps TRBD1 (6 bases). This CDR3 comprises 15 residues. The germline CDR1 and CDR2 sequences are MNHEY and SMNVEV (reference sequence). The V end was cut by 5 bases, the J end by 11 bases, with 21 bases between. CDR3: CASSASRRRGGKLFF. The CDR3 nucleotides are TGTGCCAGCAGTGCCTCGCGCAGGAGGGGGGGGAAACTGTTTTTT.

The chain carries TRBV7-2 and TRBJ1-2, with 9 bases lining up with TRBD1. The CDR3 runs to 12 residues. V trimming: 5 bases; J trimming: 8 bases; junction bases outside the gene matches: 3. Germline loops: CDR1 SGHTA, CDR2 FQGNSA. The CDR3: CASSRQGVGYTF. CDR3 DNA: TGTGCCAGCAGCAGACAGGGGGTCGGCTACACCTTC.